Presented here are 7 T cell receptor beta chains from one specimen sequenced in a study of OX40 agonist ivuxolimab in advanced cancers. The table came from immunoSEQ multiplex PCR; TCRdb's copy has only in-frame clones and leaves some out. Of tens of thousands of clones listed, about 88% were seen once; the top ten hold approximately 0.25%. Sequences were derived from CD4+ or CD8+ T cells sorted from blood, sampled in a trial of the OX40 agonist ivuxolimab. The receptors shown here come from an adult with an advanced solid tumor such as melanoma, head and neck, liver or kidney cancer.

This chain uses TRBV5-6 with TRBJ2-5; 11 nucleotides agree with TRBD1. The V gene end was trimmed by 4 bases and the J gene end by 2 bases; junction bases not matched to a gene: 4. The CDR3 covers 15 residues. Germline values: CDR1 SGHDT, CDR2 YYEEEE. CDR3 DNA sequence: TGTGCCAGCAGCCCGGACAGGGGGCTTCAAGAGACCCAGTACTTC. Its protein is CASSPDRGLQETQYF.

This clone was seen a single time. The chain carries TRBV4-1 and TRBJ1-1, with 7 bases aligning to TRBD1. This CDR3 has 14 amino acids. CDR1 is MGHRA and CDR2 is YSYEKL in the germline V gene. The V gene end was trimmed by 5 bases and the J gene end by 2 bases; junction bases not matched to a gene: 5. The CDR3 sequence: CASSARGGNTEAFF. CDR3 DNA: TGCGCCAGCAGCGCCAGGGGGGGTAACACTGAAGCTTTCTTT.

The chain combines TRBV5-1 with TRBJ2-5, with 9 bases that match TRBD2. Trimming removed 0 bases from V and 2 bases from J; junction bases left unmatched: 2. In germline, CDR1 is SGHRS, CDR2 YFSETQ. The CDR3 runs 15 residues. The CDR3 DNA is TGCGCCAGCAGCTTGGAGACTAGCGGTCAAGAGACCCAGTACTTC. Translating it yields CASSLETSGQETQYF. Full variable domain (rest looked up from reference TRBV5-1 and TRBJ2-5): KAGVTQTPRYLIKTRGQQVTLSCSPISGHRSVSWYQQTPGQGLQFLFEYFSETQRNKGNFPGRFSGRQFSNSRSEMNVSTLELGDSALYLCASSLETSGQETQYFGPGTRLLVL.

The chain joins TRBV6-5 to TRBJ2-1; possible D gene TRBD1, 6 bases. Trimming pared 6 bases from V and 3 bases from J, leaving 9 bases between. This CDR3 is 13 amino acids long. The germline V gene has CDR1 MNHEY and CDR2 SVGAGI. The CDR3 protein is CASSRQVYNEQFF. The DNA of the CDR3 is TGTGCCAGCAGCCGACAGGTCTACAATGAGCAGTTCTTC.

The chain is built from TRBV18 and TRBJ2-5; D may be TRBD1 or TRBD2 (5 bases each). Germline CDR1 is KGHSH and CDR2 is LQKENI. Trimming removed 3 bases from V and 4 bases from J, with 18 bases in between. This CDR3 is built from 16 residues. The CDR3 bases are TGTGCCAGCTCACCCGCCCACGGGACGGGGTCAGAGACCCAGTACTTC. Protein product: CASSPAHGTGSETQYF. Based on the CDR3 plus reference TRBV18 and TRBJ2-5, the full variable domain is NAGVMQNPRHLVRRRGQEARLRCSPMKGHSHVYWYRQLPEEGLKFMVYLQKENIIDESGMPKERFSAEFPKEGPSILRIQQVVRGDSAAYFCASSPAHGTGSETQYFGPGTRLLVL.

The chain combines TRBV5-4 with TRBJ2-7; TRBD2 matches at 14 bases. V gave up 4 bases and J gave up 5 bases; unmatched junction bases: 2. The V gene's germline CDR1 is SGHNT and CDR2 YYREEE (reference sequence). The CDR3 is 14 amino acids. CDR3: CASSPGLAGDEQYF. The CDR3 coding sequence is TGTGCCAGCAGCCCGGGACTAGCGGGAGACGAGCAGTACTTC.

This clone has just one count. Other DNA sequences in this specimen translate into the identical CDR3. The V call is TRBV4-1, the J call TRBJ2-7; TRBD1 aligns across 11 bases. V lost 3 bases, J lost 6 bases, and 10 bases stayed unmatched. The CDR3 spans 16 residues. Germline loops: CDR1 MGHRA, CDR2 YSYEKL. Here the CDR3 DNA reads TGCGCCAGCAGCCAGGCCAGTGGACAGGGGGCCGGCGAGCAGTACTTC. It specifies CASSQASGQGAGEQYF.